This TCR beta chain is drawn from a study of identical twins. Notes on the study in general: The more abundant beta clonotypes in cord blood had fewer insertions, and memory repertoires did not show this.

Unique molecular identifiers were present on the cDNA, which also gained a universal primer site by template switching. In TCRdb, the 5' RACE reads were re-called with MiXCR into one record per CDR3 protein. The sample shows 650,000 to 800,000 distinct CDR3 sequences, under 9% of them seen only once. This CDR3 has 15 residues. Germline values: CDR1 MNHEY, CDR2 SVGAGI. V lost 2 bases and J 0 bases, leaving 5 bases between the germline ends. This clonotype was seen ten or more times. What it binds is not known. This same sample was also taken into another study, of yellow fever vaccine responses in identical twins. As that report states: Twin vaccine T cell responses reportedly seemed partly convergent, partly personalized.

This receptor was taken from a woman younger than 30 in good health. Sequenced: PBMCs. The chain couples TRBV6-5 to TRBJ2-6; D gene uncertain. CDR3 loop: CASSYLDSGANVLTF. Here the CDR3 DNA reads TGTGCCAGCAGTTACCTGGACTCTGGGGCCAACGTCCTGACTTTC.